The next 17 T cell receptor beta chains were all read from a single sample in a study of memory CD4+ T cells and cytomegalovirus serostatus. Sequencing was performed with immunoSEQ multiplex PCR; in TCRdb, only in-frame clones are kept and a portion is missing. The data show about 48,000 clones, with over 75% seen just once and about 0.73% held by the top ten. The sort gate was single viable CD3+CD4+CD8-CD45RO+ cells for memory CD4+ T cells. The sequencing input was memory CD4+ T cells from blood. The receptor source for this set is an adult in good health and CMV-seronegative.

The chain has TRBV14 and TRBJ2-7, with D hard to call. V was cut by 0 bases and J by 6 bases, with 18 bases left in between. The CDR3 spans 16 residues. Germline V gives CDR1 SGHDN, CDR2 FVKESK. CDR3 loop: CASSQEGGWSKGEQYF. The CDR3 DNA reads TGTGCCAGCAGCCAAGAAGGTGGATGGAGTAAGGGCGAGCAGTACTTC.

This clone appeared a few times. The rearrangement links TRBV5-6 to TRBJ2-7, with D maybe TRBD2 (6 bases). Looked up from germline, CDR1 is SGHDT and CDR2 is YYEEEE. Trimming took off 3 bases at V and 6 bases at J, with 13 bases between the two ends. This CDR3 spans 13 amino acids. The CDR3 is CASSSGPGVEQYF. In nucleotides, the CDR3 is TGTGCCAGCAGCTCCGGGCCGGGGGTCGAGCAGTACTTC.

The CDR3 spells CASSSGRSHEQFF. The CDR3, as DNA: TGTGCCAGCAGCTCCGGTCGGAGTCATGAGCAGTTCTTC. This chain links TRBV7-9 with TRBJ2-1; the D is unclear. This CDR3 is 13 amino acids long. V was cut by 4 bases and J by 8 bases, with 12 bases left in between. The germline gives CDR1 SEHNR, CDR2 FQNEAQ (reference sequence).

This chain uses TRBV5-6 with TRBJ2-3; the D gene is possibly TRBD1 (7 bases). The CDR3 has 16 amino acids. Trimming stripped 0 bases from V and 3 bases from J, with 14 bases between. Germline V gives CDR1 SGHDT, CDR2 YYEEEE. The CDR3 is CASSLEQGGTTDTQYF. Here the CDR3 DNA reads TGTGCCAGCAGCTTGGAGCAGGGGGGAACGACAGATACGCAGTATTTT. Drawing the rest from reference TRBV5-6 and TRBJ2-3, the complete variable domain is DAGVTQSPTHLIKTRGQQVTLRCSPKSGHDTVSWYQQALGQGPQFIFQYYEEEERQRGNFPDRFSGHQFPNYSSELNVNALLLGDSALYLCASSLEQGGTTDTQYFGPGTRLTVL.

J is TRBJ1-1 and V is TRBV7-8; 7 bases align to TRBD1. CDR1 SGHVS and CDR2 FQNEAQ come from the germline V gene. Trimming cost V 5 bases and J 1 base; bases outside gene matches: 1. The CDR3 has 13 amino acids. CDR3 DNA sequence: TGTGCCAGCAGCAGACAGGGGAACACTGAAGCTTTCTTT. Amino acids: CASSRQGNTEAFF.

The gene calls are TRBV6-1 and TRBJ1-4; 12 nucleotides align to TRBD1. The ends lost 8 bases at V and 5 bases at J; junction bases unmatched: 3. The CDR3 loop spans 14 amino acids. Germline V gene sequence: CDR1 MNHNS, CDR2 SASEGT. The CDR3 spells CASRDRGLNEKLFF. CDR3 sequence (DNA): TGTGCCAGCCGGGACAGGGGGCTGAATGAAAAACTGTTTTTT.

The V and J genes are TRBV5-6 and TRBJ2-5; 8 nucleotides match TRBD1. This CDR3 is 13 amino acids long. CDR1 SGHDT and CDR2 YYEEEE come from the germline V gene. J lost 5 bases, V lost 3 bases, and 3 bases had no gene match. CDR3 amino acids: CASSWTGSETQYF. The CDR3 DNA sequence: TGTGCCAGCAGCTGGACAGGGTCGGAGACCCAGTACTTC.

The chain employs TRBV29-1 and TRBJ1-2; maybe TRBD1 (6 bases). Per the germline V gene, CDR1 is SQVTM and CDR2 is ANQGSEA. V was cut by 1 base and J by 4 bases, with 7 bases left in between. The CDR3 covers 12 residues. The CDR3 reads CSVEGTAYGYTF. The CDR3, as DNA: TGCAGCGTTGAAGGGACAGCCTATGGCTACACCTTC.

The chain carries TRBV19 and TRBJ2-7, with D uncertain. Germline lookup yields CDR1 LNHDA and CDR2 SQIVND (reference sequence). The CDR3 loop spans 11 amino acids. Trimming left V 3 bases short and J 4 bases short, with 4 bases between. CDR3 in amino acids: CASSMGYEQYF. In DNA form, the CDR3 reads TGTGCCAGTAGTATGGGGTACGAGCAGTACTTC.

The chain carries TRBV7-9 and TRBJ2-3, with 10 bases identical to TRBD2. Germline CDR1 reads SEHNR; CDR2 reads FQNEAQ (reference sequence). The CDR3 length is 15 residues. V dropped 3 bases and J dropped 3; count of bases not matched to a gene: 3. This chain's CDR3 is CASSFGTSETDTQYF. As DNA, the CDR3 is TGTGCCAGCAGCTTTGGGACTAGCGAGACAGATACGCAGTATTTT.

The chain couples TRBV4-1 to TRBJ2-7; TRBD2 aligns across 12 bases. Germline V gives CDR1 MGHRA, CDR2 YSYEKL. With 3 bases clipped from V and 0 bases from J, the junction kept 3 bases outside the gene matches. This CDR3 is 16 amino acids long. CDR3 sequence reads: CASSQPGLAGSYEQYF. CDR3 DNA: TGCGCCAGCAGCCAGCCGGGACTAGCGGGCTCCTACGAGCAGTACTTC.

The chain has TRBV28 and TRBJ1-1; 7 positions match TRBD1. Germline assignment: CDR1 MDHEN and CDR2 SYDVKM. The V gene end was trimmed by 4 bases and the J gene end by 4 bases; junction bases not matched to a gene: 6. The CDR3 is 14 amino acids. CDR3 nucleotides: TGTGCCAGCAGTTCACAGGGGCAGGGCACTGAAGCTTTCTTT. Its protein is CASSSQGQGTEAFF. The complete variable domain, with remaining parts taken from reference TRBV28 and TRBJ1-1, reads DVKVTQSSRYLVKRTGEKVFLECVQDMDHENMFWYRQDPGLGLRLIYFSYDVKMKEKGDIPEGYSVSREKKERFSLILESASTNQTSMYLCASSSQGQGTEAFFGQGTRLTVV.

This chain links TRBV6-1 with TRBJ2-2; D possibly corresponds to TRBD1 (6 bases). This CDR3 comprises 18 residues. Germline-derived CDR1 and CDR2 are MNHNS and SASEGT. The V end was cut by 0 bases, the J end by 4 bases, with 18 bases between. The CDR3 DNA reads as TGTGCCAGCAGTGAAGCCCAGGACAGTGTAACCCTCACCGGGGAGCTGTTTTTT. It codes for CASSEAQDSVTLTGELFF.

The rearrangement links TRBV5-6 to TRBJ2-7, with TRBD1 as a possible D gene (5 bases). The CDR3 covers 12 residues. Germline CDR1 SGHDT, CDR2 YYEEEE. V was clipped by 4 bases and J by 3 bases, with 8 bases between them. This CDR3 is CASSRDSYEQYF. CDR3 coding DNA: TGTGCCAGCAGCCGCGACAGCTACGAGCAGTACTTC.

This chain uses TRBV19 with TRBJ1-6; D gene ambiguous. V was clipped by 3 bases and J by 7 bases, with 19 bases between them. The CDR3 is 17 residues long. CDR1 and CDR2 from the germline V gene are LNHDA and SQIVND (reference sequence). The CDR3 DNA reads as TGTGCCAGTAGTATCGGTCTGTCGGCGTCGGGGAATTCACCCCTCCACTTT. Residues: CASSIGLSASGNSPLHF. The full variable domain, its missing parts supplied by reference TRBV19 and TRBJ1-6, is DGGITQSPKYLFRKEGQNVTLSCEQNLNHDAMYWYRQDPGQGLRLIYYSQIVNDFQKGDIAEGYSVSREKKESFPLTVTSAQKNPTAFYLCASSIGLSASGNSPLHFGNGTRLTVT.

The CDR3 coding sequence is TGCGCCAGCGGCCACCCCGGGGGCCCTGAAGCTTTCTTT. Its protein product is CASGHPGGPEAFF. The J gene is TRBJ1-1, the V gene TRBV5-1; possible D gene TRBD1, 6 bases. The germline V and J ends were trimmed by 7 bases and 6 bases, with 16 bases remaining between them. CDR3 size: 13 residues. Germline V gives CDR1 SGHRS, CDR2 YFSETQ. Full variable domain (missing parts from reference TRBV5-1 and TRBJ1-1): KAGVTQTPRYLIKTRGQQVTLSCSPISGHRSVSWYQQTPGQGLQFLFEYFSETQRNKGNFPGRFSGRQFSNSRSEMNVSTLELGDSALYLCASGHPGGPEAFFGQGTRLTVV.

V is TRBV4-1 and J is TRBJ1-5; tentatively, D is TRBD1 (6 bases). CDR1 is MGHRA, CDR2 YSYEKL, per germline. Trimming removed 0 bases from V and 3 bases from J, with 12 bases in between. The CDR3 loop spans 16 amino acids. CDR3: CASSQDLGQSNQPQHF. The CDR3 coding sequence is TGCGCCAGCAGCCAAGACCTAGGACAGTCCAATCAGCCCCAGCATTTT.